The clone carrying this T cell receptor (beta chain) was found many times. With duration under 3 months, ophthalmopathy was active: Clinical Activity Score at least 3, NOSPECS at least 4. Used for diagnoses were clinical symptoms, serum thyroxine and TRAb, thyroid ultrasound and orbital computed tomography. Template material for amplifying TCR beta CDR3 regions consisted of RNA transcripts. The TCR CDR3 first-round RT-PCR relied on the HTBI primer set. TCRdb ran MiXCR on the multiplex PCR reads and lists one entry per CDR3 protein. Of a few hundred thousand distinct CDR3 sequences in the sample, more than 15% were seen once. This record belongs to a study of T cells in Graves' hyperthyroidism and ophthalmopathy. The sequencing sample was made of blood. This sequence originates from a middle-aged woman with Graves' ophthalmopathy.

The CDR3 is CSAPHDGVETQYF. The CDR3 DNA reads as TGCAGTGCTCCGCATGACGGGGTGGAGACCCAGTACTTC. The rearrangement uses TRBV20-1 and TRBJ2-5; D possibly corresponds to TRBD2 (5 bases). The germline V gene has CDR1 DFQATT and CDR2 SNEGSKA (reference sequence). V was cut by 5 bases and J by 5 bases, with 15 bases left in between. This CDR3 contains 13 residues.